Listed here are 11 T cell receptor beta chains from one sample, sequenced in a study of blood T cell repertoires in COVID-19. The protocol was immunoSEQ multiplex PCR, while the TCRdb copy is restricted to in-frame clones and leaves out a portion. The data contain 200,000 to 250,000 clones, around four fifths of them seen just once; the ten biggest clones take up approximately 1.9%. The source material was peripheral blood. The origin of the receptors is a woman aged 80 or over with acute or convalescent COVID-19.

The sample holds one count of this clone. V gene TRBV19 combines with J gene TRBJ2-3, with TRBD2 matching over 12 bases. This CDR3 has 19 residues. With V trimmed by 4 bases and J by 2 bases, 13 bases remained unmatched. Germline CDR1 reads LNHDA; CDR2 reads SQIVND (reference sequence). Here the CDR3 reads CASSRGLAGGLMNTDTQYF. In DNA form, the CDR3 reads TGTGCCAGTAGTAGAGGGCTAGCGGGGGGGCTTATGAACACAGATACGCAGTATTTT.

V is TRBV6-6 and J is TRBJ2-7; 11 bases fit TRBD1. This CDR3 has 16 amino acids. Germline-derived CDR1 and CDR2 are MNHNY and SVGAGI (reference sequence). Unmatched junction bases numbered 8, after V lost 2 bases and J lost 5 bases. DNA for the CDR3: TGTGCCAGCAGTTACCCCGGGACAGGGGGGTTCAACGAGCAGTACTTC. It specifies CASSYPGTGGFNEQYF.

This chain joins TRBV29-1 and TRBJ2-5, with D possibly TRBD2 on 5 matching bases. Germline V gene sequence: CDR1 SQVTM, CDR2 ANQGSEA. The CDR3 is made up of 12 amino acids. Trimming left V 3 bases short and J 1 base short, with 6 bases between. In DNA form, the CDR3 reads TGCAGCGTTGACAGCGGCCAAGAGACCCAGTACTTC. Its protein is CSVDSGQETQYF. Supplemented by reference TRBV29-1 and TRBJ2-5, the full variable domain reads SAVISQKPSRDICQRGTSLTIQCQVDSQVTMMFWYRQQPGQSLTLIATANQGSEATYESGFVIDKFPISRPNLTFSTLTVSNMSPEDSSIYLCSVDSGQETQYFGPGTRLLVL.

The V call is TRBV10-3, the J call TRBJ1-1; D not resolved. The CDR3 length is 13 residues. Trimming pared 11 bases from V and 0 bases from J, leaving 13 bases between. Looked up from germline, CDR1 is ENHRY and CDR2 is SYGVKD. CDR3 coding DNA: TGTGCCGCCTCGGGAACAGTGAACACTGAAGCTTTCTTT. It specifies CAASGTVNTEAFF.

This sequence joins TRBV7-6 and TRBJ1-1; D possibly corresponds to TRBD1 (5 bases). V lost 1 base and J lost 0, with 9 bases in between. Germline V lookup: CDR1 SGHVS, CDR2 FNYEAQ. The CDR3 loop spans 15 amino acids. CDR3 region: CASSLEGAVNTEAFF. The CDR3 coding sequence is TGTGCCAGCAGCTTAGAAGGGGCAGTGAACACTGAAGCTTTCTTT.

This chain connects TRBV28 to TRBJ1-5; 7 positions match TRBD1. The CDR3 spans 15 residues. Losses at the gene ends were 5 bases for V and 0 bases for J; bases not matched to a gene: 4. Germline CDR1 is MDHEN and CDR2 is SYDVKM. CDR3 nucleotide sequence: TGTGCCAGCAGTGCCCGGGACAGTAGCAATCAGCCCCAGCATTTT. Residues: CASSARDSSNQPQHF.

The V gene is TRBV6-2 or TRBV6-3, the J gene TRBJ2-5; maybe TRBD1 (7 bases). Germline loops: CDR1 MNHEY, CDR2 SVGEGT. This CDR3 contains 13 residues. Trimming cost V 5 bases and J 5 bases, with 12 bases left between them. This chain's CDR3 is CASSRGTDETQYF. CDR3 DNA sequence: TGTGCCAGCAGTCGGGGGACAGACGAGACCCAGTACTTC.

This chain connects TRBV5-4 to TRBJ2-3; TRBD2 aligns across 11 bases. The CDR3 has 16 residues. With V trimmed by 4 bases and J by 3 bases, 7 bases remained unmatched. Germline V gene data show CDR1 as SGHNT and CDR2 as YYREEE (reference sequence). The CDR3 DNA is TGTGCCAGCAGCCTTAGCGGGAGGGGGAGAACAGATACGCAGTATTTT. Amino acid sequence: CASSLSGRGRTDTQYF.

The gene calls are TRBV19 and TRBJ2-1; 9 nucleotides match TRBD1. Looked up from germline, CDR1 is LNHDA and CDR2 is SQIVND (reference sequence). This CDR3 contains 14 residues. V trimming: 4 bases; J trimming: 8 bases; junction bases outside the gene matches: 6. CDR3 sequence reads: CASSRGTGGYEQFF. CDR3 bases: TGTGCCAGTAGTAGGGGAACAGGGGGCTATGAGCAGTTCTTC. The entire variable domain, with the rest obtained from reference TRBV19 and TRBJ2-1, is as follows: DGGITQSPKYLFRKEGQNVTLSCEQNLNHDAMYWYRQDPGQGLRLIYYSQIVNDFQKGDIAEGYSVSREKKESFPLTVTSAQKNPTAFYLCASSRGTGGYEQFFGPGTRLTVL.

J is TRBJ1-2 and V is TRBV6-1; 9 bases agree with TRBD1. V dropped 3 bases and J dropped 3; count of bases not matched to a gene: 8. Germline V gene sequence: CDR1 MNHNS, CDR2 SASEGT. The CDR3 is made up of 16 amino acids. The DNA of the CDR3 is TGTGCCAGCAGTGAGGCGACAGGGGGATTAGACTATGGCTACACCTTC. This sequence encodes CASSEATGGLDYGYTF.

DNA of the CDR3: TGTGCCAGTAGGAACCAGGGTGCTGGGGCCAACGTCCTGACTTTC. It is translated as CASRNQGAGANVLTF. This chain links TRBV19 with TRBJ2-6, with a possible D match to TRBD1 (5 bases). In germline, CDR1 is LNHDA, CDR2 SQIVND (reference sequence). Trimming left V 6 bases short and J 2 bases short, with 11 bases between. The CDR3 has 15 residues.